One sample yielded the 9 T cell receptor beta chains listed below, sequenced in a study of cytomegalovirus exposure and HLA in healthy donors. 13 Jbeta primers and 60 Vbeta primers were used for the PCR. Sequencing used immunoSEQ multiplex PCR; TCRdb keeps in-frame clones, though not all of them. The table includes approximately 210,000 clones, approximately 86% detected once. The sample taken for sequencing was PBMCs. The source is a woman between 18 and 29 years old in good health and CMV-seronegative.

The gene calls are TRBV6-6 and TRBJ1-2, with 8 bases fitting TRBD1. The CDR3 runs to 13 residues. Germline assignment: CDR1 MNHNY and CDR2 SVGAGI (reference sequence). V trimming: 6 bases; J trimming: 6 bases; junction bases outside the gene matches: 6. CDR3 sequence (DNA): TGTGCCAGCAGCACCGGACAGGGAAATGGCTACACCTTC. It encodes CASSTGQGNGYTF.

This clone was observed a single time. The chain uses TRBV28 and TRBJ1-6, with 10 bases identical to TRBD1. Germline V lookup: CDR1 MDHEN, CDR2 SYDVKM. This CDR3 spans 14 amino acids. Unmatched junction bases numbered 6, after V lost 5 bases and J lost 11 bases. CDR3 sequence: CASSPTGGGPPLHF. CDR3 bases: TGTGCCAGCAGTCCGACAGGGGGCGGTCCACCCCTCCACTTT.

The chain employs TRBV30 and TRBJ1-2; TRBD1 aligns across 9 bases. Germline-derived CDR1 and CDR2 are GTSNPN and SVGIG (reference sequence). V lost 3 bases and J lost 8; bases outside the gene matches: 7. The CDR3 has 13 residues. The CDR3 loop is CAWSPGQGEGYTF. The CDR3 DNA sequence: TGTGCCTGGAGCCCGGGACAGGGAGAGGGCTACACCTTC. The full variable domain, in which reference TRBV30 and TRBJ1-2 provide the parts outside the CDR3, is SQTIHQWPATLVQPVGSPLSLECTVEGTSNPNLYWYRQAAGRGLQLLFYSVGIGQISSEVPQNLSASRPQDRQFILSSKKLLLSDSGFYLCAWSPGQGEGYTFGSGTRLTVV.

The chain recombines TRBV6-1 with TRBJ1-1, with D perhaps matching TRBD1 (6 bases). This CDR3 is built from 14 residues. V dropped 4 bases and J dropped 2 bases, with 11 bases sitting between them. Germline V gene sequence: CDR1 MNHNS, CDR2 SASEGT. CDR3 in amino acids: CASSVQQGNTEAFF. The CDR3 DNA reads as TGTGCCAGCAGTGTCCAACAGGGAAACACTGAAGCTTTCTTT.

The genes are TRBV19 and TRBJ2-1; possibly TRBD2 for D (5 bases). The V end was cut by 3 bases, the J end by 1 base, with 16 bases between. The CDR3 consists of 17 residues. Germline CDR1 reads LNHDA; CDR2 reads SQIVND (reference sequence). The CDR3, as DNA: TGTGCCAGTAGTATGGAGGATGAAGTCCCGTCCTACAATGAGCAGTTCTTC. Translation: CASSMEDEVPSYNEQFF.

CDR3 nucleotides: TGCGCCAGCAGTACTGACAGGGCTCGCACGGACCGAAACACTGAAGCTTTCTTT. Translating gives CASSTDRARTDRNTEAFF. V is TRBV10-1 and J is TRBJ1-1; TRBD1 matches at 7 bases. The ends lost 5 bases at V and 2 bases at J; junction bases unmatched: 17. The CDR3 spans 18 residues. Germline CDR1 and CDR2: WNHNN and SYGVQD (reference sequence).

The rearrangement joins TRBV28 to TRBJ2-7; no clear D gene. There are 13 residues in the CDR3. The ends were cut back, 6 bases at V and 3 bases at J, with 12 bases in the middle. The germline V gene encodes CDR1 MDHEN and CDR2 SYDVKM. The CDR3 loop reads CASRRSLYYEQYF. DNA for the CDR3: TGTGCCAGCAGGCGGTCGTTATACTACGAGCAGTACTTC.

This rearrangement joins TRBV7-2 to TRBJ1-1; D unclear. Germline-derived CDR1 and CDR2 are SGHTA and FQGNSA. CDR3 length: 14 amino acids. V lost 5 bases and J lost 1, with 11 bases in between. The CDR3 spells CASSTSGRNTEAFF. DNA for the CDR3: TGTGCCAGCAGCACCAGCGGTCGGAACACTGAAGCTTTCTTT.

The rearrangement joins TRBV6-1 to TRBJ1-2, with 9 nucleotides matching TRBD1. The CDR3 length is 15 residues. J gave up 6 bases and V 3 bases, and 8 bases lay outside the gene matches. The germline CDR1 and CDR2 sequences are MNHNS and SASEGT. In nucleotides, the CDR3 is TGTGCCAGCAGTGATATGACAGGGGGGGTCGATGGCTACACCTTC. Protein product: CASSDMTGGVDGYTF.